This paragraph reports one T cell receptor beta chain. Its antigen is not identified. This sample was taken from a study of cytomegalovirus exposure and HLA in healthy donors. Overall study findings and caveats: In a later analysis, TCR beta V- and J-gene trimming showed a link to a missense DCLRE1C variant. Certain sequence variants were highly shared and formed a cluster, and this cluster was likely a sequencing artifact.

Trimming shortened V by 3 bases and J by 6 bases, and 10 bases separated the two germline ends. Germline V gene sequence: CDR1 SGHNT, CDR2 YYREEE (reference sequence). The length of the CDR3 is 12 residues. 60 Vbeta and 13 Jbeta primers were used in PCR. The assay was immunoSEQ multiplex PCR, and TCRdb's table has in-frame clones only and misses some. The table lists under 200,000 clones, over 75% of them singletons. The sequence came from a man aged 50-60 years in good health and CMV-seropositive. The rearrangement joins TRBV5-4 to TRBJ2-7, with D unclear. The sample consisted of PBMCs. CDR3 sequence (DNA): TGTGCCAGCAGCTCGACCGGCGGCGAGCAGTACTTC. It yields the protein CASSSTGGEQYF.